These T cell receptor beta chains were read from a single sample in a study of blood T cell repertoires in COVID-19. The table came from immunoSEQ multiplex PCR; TCRdb's copy has only in-frame clones and leaves some out. The sample yields some 52,000 clones, roughly 87% seen once. Sequenced material: peripheral blood. Receptors were obtained from a man aged 55 to 70 with active COVID-19. Both conserved end residues are part of each CDR3. Fields, in order: clone size, J gene, V gene, D gene, CDR3 DNA, CDR3 protein. D genes are given only for firm matches. Clone size is given for some rows only: seen once, a few or many times, or a class if the clone is expanded.

NA | TRBJ1-1 | TRBV27 | NA | TGTGCCAGCAGTTTAAGGAGGAACACTGAAGCTTTCTTT | CASSLRRNTEAFF
NA | TRBJ2-7 | TRBV19 | TRBD1 | TGTGCCAGCCAGGCACCGGGACAGAAATACGAGCAGTACTTC | CASQAPGQKYEQYF
NA | TRBJ2-7 | TRBV9 | TRBD2 | TGTGCCAGCAGTGGACTAGCGGGGGCCTCCTCTGAGCAGTACTTC | CASSGLAGASSEQYF
NA | TRBJ1-6 | TRBV28 | NA | TGTGCCAGCAGTTTATTTAGGGGCAGCTCCTATAATTCACCCCTCCACTTT | CASSLFRGSSYNSPLHF
once | TRBJ2-3 | TRBV5-8 | NA | TGTGCCAGCAGCTTTGGCGGGATGGCAGATACGCAGTATTTT | CASSFGGMADTQYF
NA | TRBJ2-5 | TRBV5-1 | NA | TGCGCCAGCAACCGCGGTAGGGGCCAAGAGACCCAGTACTTC | CASNRGRGQETQYF
NA | TRBJ1-6 | TRBV4-2 | NA | TGTGCCAGCAGCCAAGGAGGAGATTCACCCCTCCACTTT | CASSQGGDSPLHF
NA | TRBJ1-4 | TRBV15 | NA | TGTGCCACCAGCAGAGCTCCGAGTGGTCGCGAAAAACTGTTTTTT | CATSRAPSGREKLFF
NA | TRBJ2-3 | TRBV3-1/TRBV3-2 | NA | TGTGCCAGCAGCCAACGGGGTTGGGATACGCAGTATTTT | CASSQRGWDTQYF
NA | TRBJ2-5 | TRBV11-1 | NA | TGTGCCAGCAGCTTTGGCAGAAAAGAGACCCAGTACTTC | CASSFGRKETQYF
once | TRBJ2-7 | TRBV28 | NA | TGTGCCAGCAGTCCTGACAGTCCCTACGAGCAGTACTTC | CASSPDSPYEQYF
NA | TRBJ1-5 | TRBV18 | NA | TGTGCCAGCTCACCGGGGAGGGCTATCGATCAGCCCCAGCATTTT | CASSPGRAIDQPQHF
NA | TRBJ1-4 | TRBV28 | TRBD1 | TGTGCCAGCAGTTCCGCCGGGACAGGGACGGCAAAACTGTTTTTT | CASSSAGTGTAKLFF
NA | TRBJ2-5 | TRBV11-2 | NA | TGTGCCAGCAGCTTAGAGGCTAGCGAGCAGGCCCAGTACTTC | CASSLEASEQAQYF
NA | TRBJ1-2 | TRBV7-2 | TRBD1 | TGTGCCAGCAGCTCCACAGGGGCCCTGGGAGGCTACACCTTC | CASSSTGALGGYTF
NA | TRBJ2-3 | TRBV5-4 | TRBD2 | TGTGCCAGCAGCTTGGGAGGGGCTAGCGGGAGGCGCACAGATACGCAGTATTTT | CASSLGGASGRRTDTQYF
NA | TRBJ1-5 | TRBV7-8 | TRBD1 | TGTGCCAGCAGCTCGGTAGGCGCCAGGGGGCTGTCGGGCAATCAGCCCCAGCATTTT | CASSSVGARGLSGNQPQHF
NA | TRBJ2-5 | TRBV2 | NA | TGTGCCAGCATACTGACTGAACGAGAGACCCAGTACTTC | CASILTERETQYF